This TCR beta chain stems from a study of blood T cell repertoires in COVID-19. Using immunoSEQ multiplex PCR, the repertoire was profiled, and TCRdb retains in-frame clones only, with some absent. This table has 200,000 or so clones, about 84% appearing once. Germline V gives CDR1 MNHEY, CDR2 SMNVEV (reference sequence). This CDR3 has 13 amino acids. The V end was cut by 10 bases, the J end by 5 bases, with 17 bases between. This sequence originates from a woman between 40 and 55 years old with acute COVID-19. Sequenced input: PBMCs or T cells enriched from blood (not recorded which). This chain links TRBV27 with TRBJ1-2; D possibly corresponds to TRBD1 (5 bases). CDR3 region: CATALRVEYGYTF. In nucleotides, the CDR3 is TGTGCCACCGCGCTCAGGGTAGAGTATGGCTACACCTTC.